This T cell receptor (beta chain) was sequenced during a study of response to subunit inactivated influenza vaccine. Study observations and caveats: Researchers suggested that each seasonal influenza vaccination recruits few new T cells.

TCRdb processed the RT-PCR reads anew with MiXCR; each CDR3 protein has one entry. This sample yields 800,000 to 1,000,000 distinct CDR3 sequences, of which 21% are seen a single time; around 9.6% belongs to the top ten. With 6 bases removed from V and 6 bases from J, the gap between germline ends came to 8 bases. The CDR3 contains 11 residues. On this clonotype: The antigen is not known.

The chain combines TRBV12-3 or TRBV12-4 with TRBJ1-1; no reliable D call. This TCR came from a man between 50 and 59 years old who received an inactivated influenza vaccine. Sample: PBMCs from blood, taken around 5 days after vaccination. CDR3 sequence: CASSEGAEAFF. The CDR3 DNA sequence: TGTGCCAGCAGCGAAGGCGCTGAAGCTTTCTTT.